This TCR beta chain originates from a study of T cell changes during pregnancy in multiple sclerosis. Sequenced by immunoSEQ multiplex PCR; TCRdb stores in-frame clones only, minus some. Of approximately 79,000 clones in the sample, around 93% were seen once. The V and J ends lost 1 base and 3 bases, in that order; junction bases with no gene match: 3. This CDR3 is 15 amino acids long. Germline values: CDR1 SGHNT, CDR2 YENEEA. The receptor's source is a female donor in good health, enrolled as a control in a pregnancy study. This chain joins TRBV11-3 and TRBJ2-1, with 7 bases that match TRBD2. Sample: peripheral blood, taken in the second trimester of pregnancy. As DNA, the CDR3 is TGTGCCAGCAGCTTAGGGCCGGGGGGCTACAATGAGCAGTTCTTC. Protein sequence: CASSLGPGGYNEQFF.